This TCR beta chain was sequenced during a study of blood T cell repertoires in COVID-19. Study details: Spain, Italy and the United States supplied samples that represented acute and convalescent COVID-19. PBMCs, B-cell-depleted T cells, or T cells provided the cDNA or gDNA that made up the material.

V dropped 7 bases and J dropped 3 bases, with 13 bases sitting between them. The germline V gene encodes CDR1 MNHEY and CDR2 SVGAGI. CDR3 length: 14 residues. In the authors' methods: The assay estimated nucleated cells by amplifying reference gene primers. The data were produced by immunoSEQ multiplex PCR, yet TCRdb's version contains in-frame clones alone and is incomplete. For V, J and clone size, that table is used; D and trimming come from the DNA. The sample has roughly 160,000 clones, roughly 85% seen once. This TCR was sampled from a man aged 55 to 70 with acute or convalescent COVID-19. The source material was peripheral blood. The chain links TRBV6-5 to TRBJ1-3; perhaps TRBD1 as D (5 bases). The CDR3 DNA follows: TGTGCCAGCACTCAAACCGGGGGTGGAAACACCATATATTTT. This encodes CASTQTGGGNTIYF.